This T cell receptor beta chain derives from a study of CXCR3-negative and CXCR3-positive naive CD8 T cells. This CDR3 has 12 amino acids. Germline values: CDR1 SQVTM, CDR2 ANQGSEA. Each TRB cDNA library was prepared by 5' RACE (with UMI labels). TCRdb derives one entry per CDR3 protein from the 5' RACE reads, leaving out DNA. Its clone listing holds fewer than 60,000 distinct CDR3 sequences. This receptor was taken from a human donor in good health. Some clones in this sample may be carry-over from other donors' samples. The specimen was memory CD8+ T cells from blood. V and J are TRBV29-1 and TRBJ1-1. The chain's CDR3 is CSVWDTNTEAFF.